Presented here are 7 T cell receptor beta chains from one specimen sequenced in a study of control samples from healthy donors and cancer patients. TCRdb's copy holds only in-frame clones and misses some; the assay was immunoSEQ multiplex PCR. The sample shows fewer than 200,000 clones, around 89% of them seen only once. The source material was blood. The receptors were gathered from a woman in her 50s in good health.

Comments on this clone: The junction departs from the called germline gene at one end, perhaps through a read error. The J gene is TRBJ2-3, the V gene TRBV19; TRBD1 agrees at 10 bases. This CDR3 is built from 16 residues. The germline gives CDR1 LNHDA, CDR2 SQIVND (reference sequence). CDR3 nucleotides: TGTGCCAGTAGTCCCGGGACAGGGGATCGCACAGATGCGCAGTATTTT. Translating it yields CASSPGTGDRTDAQYF.

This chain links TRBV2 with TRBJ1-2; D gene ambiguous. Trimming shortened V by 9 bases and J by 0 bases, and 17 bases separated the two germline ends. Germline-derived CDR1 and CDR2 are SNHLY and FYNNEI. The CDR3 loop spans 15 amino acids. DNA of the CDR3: TGTGCCAGGGACGAAGTGAACCGGGCTAACTATGGCTACACCTTC. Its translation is CARDEVNRANYGYTF.

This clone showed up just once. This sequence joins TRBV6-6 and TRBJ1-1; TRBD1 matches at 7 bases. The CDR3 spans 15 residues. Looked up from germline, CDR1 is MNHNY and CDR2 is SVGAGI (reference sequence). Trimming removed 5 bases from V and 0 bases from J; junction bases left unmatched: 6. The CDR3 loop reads CASSGTATLNTEAFF. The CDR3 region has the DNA TGTGCCAGCAGTGGGACAGCTACTTTGAACACTGAAGCTTTCTTT.

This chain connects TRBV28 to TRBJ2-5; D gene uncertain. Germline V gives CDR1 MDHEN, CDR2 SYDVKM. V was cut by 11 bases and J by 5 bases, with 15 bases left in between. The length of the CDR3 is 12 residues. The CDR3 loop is CAVGRLGETQYF. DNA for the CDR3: TGTGCCGTCGGCCGACTGGGGGAGACCCAGTACTTC.

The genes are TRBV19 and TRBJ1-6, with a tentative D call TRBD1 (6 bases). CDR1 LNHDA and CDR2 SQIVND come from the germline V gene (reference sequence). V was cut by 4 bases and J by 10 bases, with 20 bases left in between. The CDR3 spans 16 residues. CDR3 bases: TGTGCCAGTAGTACCTCTCGTTCGCAGGGGAGGTCACCCCTCCACTTT. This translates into CASSTSRSQGRSPLHF. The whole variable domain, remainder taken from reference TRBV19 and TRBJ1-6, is DGGITQSPKYLFRKEGQNVTLSCEQNLNHDAMYWYRQDPGQGLRLIYYSQIVNDFQKGDIAEGYSVSREKKESFPLTVTSAQKNPTAFYLCASSTSRSQGRSPLHFGNGTRLTVT.

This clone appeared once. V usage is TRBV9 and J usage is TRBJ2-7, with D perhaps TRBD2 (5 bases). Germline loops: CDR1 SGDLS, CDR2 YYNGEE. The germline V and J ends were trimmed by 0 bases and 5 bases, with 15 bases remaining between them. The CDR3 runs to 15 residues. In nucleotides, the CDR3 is TGTGCCAGCAGCGTAGGCAGCACTAGTAAAGACGAGCAGTACTTC. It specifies CASSVGSTSKDEQYF.

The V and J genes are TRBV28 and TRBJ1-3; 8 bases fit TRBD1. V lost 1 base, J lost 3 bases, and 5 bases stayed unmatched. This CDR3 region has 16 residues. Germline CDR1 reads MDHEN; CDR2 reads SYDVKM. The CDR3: CASSLSPGQVGNTIYF. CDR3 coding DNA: TGTGCCAGCAGTTTATCCCCGGGACAGGTTGGAAACACCATATATTTT.